This T cell receptor beta chain was documented in a study of early T cells in non-severe SARS-CoV-2 infection (dated by TCRdb to the early 2020s). Notes on the research overall: Bulk RNA from unsorted whole blood was used for TCR sequencing, so alpha and beta chains could not be paired. General findings and caveats noted by the study authors: VDJdb matching was skewed toward anti-spike CD8 responses, so virus-specific expansions were likely underestimated and private and CD4 specificities were missed.

Library generation was performed with 5' RACE. These reads were obtained on a NextSeq 500. The TCR library protocol attached unique molecular identifiers to individual cDNA molecules to correct for sequencing error and PCR bias. TCR alpha and beta chains were both sequenced, and the abundances of alpha and beta sequences in each sample were closely correlated with each other. In the authors' own workflow: V gene, J gene and CDR3 annotation of TCR sequences was performed with Decombinator V4. Expanded TCRs were defined as changing significantly between any two time points under a Poisson model with p below 0.0001. TCR abundances were normalised to the total number of TCRs sequenced per sample and expressed as counts per million. TRAV1-2 paired with TRAJ12, TRAJ20 or TRAJ33 defined MAIT TCRs, while TRAV10 paired with TRAJ18 defined iNKT TCRs. A search of VDJdb, accessed on 1 November 2021, was run for TCRs annotated to CMV, EBV and SARS-CoV-2, with TCRs annotated for multiple antigens excluded. The public reads were reprocessed in TCRdb via fastp at Q25 and MiXCR, keeping in-frame beta chains. Identical CDR3 proteins give one entry, which carries the most common genes and DNA. The V and J calls were not made by the authors but by TCRdb's processing. This sample holds tens of thousands of distinct CDR3 sequences; around a tenth were observed only once. The top ten constitute about 6.1% of the sample.

A case-control design nested within a healthcare worker cohort in London, UK, was used, with weekly nasopharyngeal swab PCR tests and blood sampling performed. Healthcare workers were enrolled in the week of the UK lockdown, from 23 to 31 March 2020, and were followed every week for up to roughly 16 weeks. This clonotype was counted a few times. There is no known antigen for this receptor. Base qualities are not recorded, but no much larger clone differs from it by a single base. Counted from cysteine to phenylalanine, this CDR3 has 16 amino acids. Left in the record is the CDR3 DNA by itself, 48 bases read in frame from the first base. The germline V gene gives CDR1 as MNHEY and CDR2 as SVGEGT. V sheds 0 bases and J sheds 1 base, leaving 10 bases between their ends.

The sequenced material came from whole blood. This TCR came from an adult who was a healthcare worker with PCR-confirmed SARS-CoV-2 infection or an uninfected control (not recorded which). Recombination linked TRBV6-2 or TRBV6-3 to TRBJ2-1; too little of a D gene remains to name it. CDR3 loop: CASSYSDFRSYNEQFF. The base sequence is TGTGCCAGCAGTTACTCTGACTTTCGATCCTACAATGAGCAGTTCTTC.